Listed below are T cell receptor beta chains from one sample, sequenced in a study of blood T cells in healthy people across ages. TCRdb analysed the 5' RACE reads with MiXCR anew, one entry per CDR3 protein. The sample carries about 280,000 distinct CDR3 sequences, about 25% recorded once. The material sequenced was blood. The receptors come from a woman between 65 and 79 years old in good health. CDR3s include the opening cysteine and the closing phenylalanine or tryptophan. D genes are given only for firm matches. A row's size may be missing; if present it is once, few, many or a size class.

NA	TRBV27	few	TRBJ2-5	TGTGCCAGCAAGAGGACCTCGCCTCTTCAAGAGACCCAGTACTTC	CASKRTSPLQETQYF
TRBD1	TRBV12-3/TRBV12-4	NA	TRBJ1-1	TGTGCCAGCAGTCCCGGGACAGTTCTCACTGAAGCTTTCTTT	CASSPGTVLTEAFF
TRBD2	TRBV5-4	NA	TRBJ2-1	TGTGCCAGCAGCTTGGTCTCAGGCGGGAGGGGCGATGAGCAGTTCTTC	CASSLVSGGRGDEQFF
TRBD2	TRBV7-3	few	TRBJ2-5	TGTGCCAGCAGCCCTAGCGGGAGAAATGAAGAGACCCAGTACTTC	CASSPSGRNEETQYF
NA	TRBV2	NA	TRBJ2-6	TGTGCCAGCATGAGGGTGTCTGGGGCCAACGTCCTGACTTTC	CASMRVSGANVLTF
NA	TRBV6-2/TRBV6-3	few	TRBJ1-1	TGTGCCAGCAGTCGAGGCAGCCCGAACACTGAAGCTTTCTTT	CASSRGSPNTEAFF
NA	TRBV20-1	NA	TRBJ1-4	TGCAGTGCTAGGCGCAGGGCGGGGGAAAAACTGTTTTTT	CSARRRAGEKLFF
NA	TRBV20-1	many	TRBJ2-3	TGCAGTGCTAGAAGGGGGAGCACAGATACGCAGTATTTT	CSARRGSTDTQYF
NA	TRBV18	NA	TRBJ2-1	TGTGCCAGCTCACCAATAGACAATGAGCAGTTCTTC	CASSPIDNEQFF
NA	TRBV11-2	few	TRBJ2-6	TGTGCCAGCAGCCACCTCCGTGGGACCGGGGCCAACGTCCTGACTTTC	CASSHLRGTGANVLTF
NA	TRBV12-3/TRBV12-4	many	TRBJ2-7	TGTGCCAGCAGTACCCGACTAGACCGGCAGTACTTC	CASSTRLDRQYF
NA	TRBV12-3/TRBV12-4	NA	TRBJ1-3	TGTGCCAGCAGCCACAGTGGAAACACCATATATTTT	CASSHSGNTIYF
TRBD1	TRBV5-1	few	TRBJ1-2	TGCGCCAGCAGCTTGGGGGGACAGATCTCCTATGGCTACACCTTC	CASSLGGQISYGYTF
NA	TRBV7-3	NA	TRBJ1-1	TGTGCCAGCAGCTTAATGGGGGACATGAACACTGAAGCTTTCTTT	CASSLMGDMNTEAFF
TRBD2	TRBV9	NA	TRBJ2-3	TGTGCCAGCAGCGCCCGGGACTACACAGATACGCAGTATTTT	CASSARDYTDTQYF
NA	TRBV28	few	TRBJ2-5	TGTGCCAGCAGTCCGTTGGATACCCAAATTCAAGAGACCCAGTACTTC	CASSPLDTQIQETQYF
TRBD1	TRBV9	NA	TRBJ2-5	TGTGCCAGCAGCGTAGTTGCTGGGACAGGGCTTCAAGAGACCCAGTACTTC	CASSVVAGTGLQETQYF
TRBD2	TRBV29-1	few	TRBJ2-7	TGCAGCGCCCGGACTAGCGGATACGAGCAGTACTTC	CSARTSGYEQYF
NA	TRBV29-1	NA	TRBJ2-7	TGCAGCGTTTCCACCGGGGCTCATTTCAACTTC	CSVSTGAHFNF
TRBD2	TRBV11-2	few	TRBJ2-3	TGTGCCAGCAGCTTAGAGGAGACTAGCGCAAGCACAGGTACGCAGTATTTT	CASSLEETSASTGTQYF
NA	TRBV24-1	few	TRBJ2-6	TGTGCCACCGGGGGGAACTCTGGGGCCAACGTCCTGACTTTC	CATGGNSGANVLTF
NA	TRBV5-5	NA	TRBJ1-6	TGTGCCAGCAGCCGGGACCCGCTAGGGAAGAATTCACCCCTCCACTTT	CASSRDPLGKNSPLHF
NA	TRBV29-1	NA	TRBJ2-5	TGCAGCGTTGGGAGGGGATTCCAAGAGACCCAGTACTTC	CSVGRGFQETQYF
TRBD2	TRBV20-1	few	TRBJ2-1	TGCAGTGCTACCTTCGGGCTAGCGGGAGGTGAGCAGTTCTTC	CSATFGLAGGEQFF
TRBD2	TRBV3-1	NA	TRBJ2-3	TGTGCCAGCAGCCCCTCGGGTAGCGGGATGCGGGTAGATACGCAGTATTTT	CASSPSGSGMRVDTQYF
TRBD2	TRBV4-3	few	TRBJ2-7	TGCGCCAGCAGCCAAGATTGGCGGGAGTCCCTGCAGTACTTC	CASSQDWRESLQYF
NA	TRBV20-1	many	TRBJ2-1	TGCAGTGCTAGAGCGGGAACGGGAAATGAGCAGTTCTTC	CSARAGTGNEQFF
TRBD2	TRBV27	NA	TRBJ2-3	TGTGCCAGTTGTAGCGGGAGGGCCTTAAAGGATACGCAGTATTTT	CASCSGRALKDTQYF
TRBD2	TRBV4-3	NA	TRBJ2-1	TGCGCCAGCAGCCAAAGGTCTAGCGGGAGTCATGAGCAGTTCTTC	CASSQRSSGSHEQFF
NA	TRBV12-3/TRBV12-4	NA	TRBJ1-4	TGTGCCAGCACGGGCGGGGGTGAAAAACTGTTTTTT	CASTGGGEKLFF
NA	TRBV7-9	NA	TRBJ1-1	TGTGCCAGCAGCTTAATGGGCAGAATGAACACTGAAGCTTTCTTT	CASSLMGRMNTEAFF
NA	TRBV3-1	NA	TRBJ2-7	TGTGCCAGCAGCCAAGATGGGGAGGCCGAGCAGTACTTC	CASSQDGEAEQYF
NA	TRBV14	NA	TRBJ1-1	TGTGCCAGCAGCCATCCTGCTGAAGCTTTCTTT	CASSHPAEAFF
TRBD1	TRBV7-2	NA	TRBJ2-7	TGTGCCAGCAGCCTACGATCCGGGACAGCTTCCTACGAGCAGTACTTC	CASSLRSGTASYEQYF
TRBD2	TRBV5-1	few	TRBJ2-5	TGCGCCAGCAGAAGCGGGAGTGGTGAGACCCAGTACTTC	CASRSGSGETQYF
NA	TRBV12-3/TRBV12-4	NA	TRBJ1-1	TGTGCCAGCAGTTTAAACCGAATCCCCACTGAAGCTTTCTTT	CASSLNRIPTEAFF
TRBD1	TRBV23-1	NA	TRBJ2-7	TGCGCCAGCAGTCAATCTCGGAATCGGACAGGGCTTCCCTACGAGCAGTACTTC	CASSQSRNRTGLPYEQYF
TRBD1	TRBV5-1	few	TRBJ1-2	TGCGCCAGCAGCACCGGACAGGGGGATGGCTACACCTTC	CASSTGQGDGYTF
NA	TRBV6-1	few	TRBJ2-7	TGTGCCAGCAGTGAAGCTAGTACCAGCTTAACCTACGAGCAGTACTTC	CASSEASTSLTYEQYF
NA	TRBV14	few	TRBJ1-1	TGTGCCAGCAGCCAAGGGCGCGAATGGGGTCCAGCGAACACTGAAGCTTTCTTT	CASSQGREWGPANTEAFF
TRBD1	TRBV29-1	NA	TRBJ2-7	TGCAGCGTAGTTCCCGGGACAGGCACCTACGAGCAGTACTTC	CSVVPGTGTYEQYF
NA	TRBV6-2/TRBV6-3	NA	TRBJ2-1	TGTGCCAGCAGTTACTCTGAATATAGAAATGAGCAGTTCTTC	CASSYSEYRNEQFF
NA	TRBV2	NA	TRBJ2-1	TGTGCCAGCAGCCGGAGGGGCGATGAGCAGTTCTTC	CASSRRGDEQFF
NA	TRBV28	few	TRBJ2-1	TGTGCCAGCACCTCGGCAGGGAGGTCCTACAATGAGCAGTTCTTC	CASTSAGRSYNEQFF
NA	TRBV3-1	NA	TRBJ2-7	TGTGCCAGCCGATATTCCCTCTCCTACGAGCAGTACTTC	CASRYSLSYEQYF
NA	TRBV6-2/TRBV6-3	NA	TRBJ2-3	TGTGCCAGCAGTTACTTCGGCGTCGCAGATATGCAGTATTTT	CASSYFGVADMQYF